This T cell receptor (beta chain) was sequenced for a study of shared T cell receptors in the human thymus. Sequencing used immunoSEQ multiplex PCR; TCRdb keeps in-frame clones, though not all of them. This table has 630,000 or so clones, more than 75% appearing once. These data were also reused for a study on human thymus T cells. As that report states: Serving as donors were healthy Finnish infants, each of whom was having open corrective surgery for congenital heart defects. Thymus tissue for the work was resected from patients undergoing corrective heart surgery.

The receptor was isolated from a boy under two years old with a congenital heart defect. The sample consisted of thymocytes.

The DNA of the CDR3 is TGTGCCAGCAGTCCAACCAACAGGGTTAAAACTAACTATGGCTACACCTTC. Translating it yields CASSPTNRVKTNYGYTF. The chain combines TRBV27 with TRBJ1-2; a possible D gene is TRBD1 (6 bases). The CDR3 runs 17 residues. Germline CDR1 and CDR2: MNHEY and SMNVEV (reference sequence). The V end was cut by 5 bases, the J end by 0 bases, with 19 bases between.